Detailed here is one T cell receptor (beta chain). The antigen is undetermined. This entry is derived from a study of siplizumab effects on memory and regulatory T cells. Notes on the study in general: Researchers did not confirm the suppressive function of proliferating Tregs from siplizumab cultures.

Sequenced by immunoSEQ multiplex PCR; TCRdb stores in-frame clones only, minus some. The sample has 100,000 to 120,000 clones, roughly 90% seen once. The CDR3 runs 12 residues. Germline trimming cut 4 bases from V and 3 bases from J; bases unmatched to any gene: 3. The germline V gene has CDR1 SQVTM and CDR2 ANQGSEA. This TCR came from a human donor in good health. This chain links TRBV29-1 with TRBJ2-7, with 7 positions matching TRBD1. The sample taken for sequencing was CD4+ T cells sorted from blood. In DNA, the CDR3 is TGCAGCGTTGCGACAGGGAACTACGAGCAGTACTTC. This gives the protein CSVATGNYEQYF.